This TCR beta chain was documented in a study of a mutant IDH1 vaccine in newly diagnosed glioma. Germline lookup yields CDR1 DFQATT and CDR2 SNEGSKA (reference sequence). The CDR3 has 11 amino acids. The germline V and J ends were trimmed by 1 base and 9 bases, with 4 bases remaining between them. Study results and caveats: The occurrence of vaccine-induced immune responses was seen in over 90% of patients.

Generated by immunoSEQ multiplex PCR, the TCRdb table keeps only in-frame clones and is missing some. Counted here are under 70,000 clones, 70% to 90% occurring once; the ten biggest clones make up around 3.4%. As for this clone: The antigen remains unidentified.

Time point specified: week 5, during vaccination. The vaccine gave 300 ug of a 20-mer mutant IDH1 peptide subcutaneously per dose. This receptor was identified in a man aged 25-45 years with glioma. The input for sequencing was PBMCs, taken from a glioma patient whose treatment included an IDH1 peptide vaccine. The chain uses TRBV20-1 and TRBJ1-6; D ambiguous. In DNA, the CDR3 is TGCAGTGCTAGAGTTAGTTCACCCCTCCACTTT. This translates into CSARVSSPLHF.